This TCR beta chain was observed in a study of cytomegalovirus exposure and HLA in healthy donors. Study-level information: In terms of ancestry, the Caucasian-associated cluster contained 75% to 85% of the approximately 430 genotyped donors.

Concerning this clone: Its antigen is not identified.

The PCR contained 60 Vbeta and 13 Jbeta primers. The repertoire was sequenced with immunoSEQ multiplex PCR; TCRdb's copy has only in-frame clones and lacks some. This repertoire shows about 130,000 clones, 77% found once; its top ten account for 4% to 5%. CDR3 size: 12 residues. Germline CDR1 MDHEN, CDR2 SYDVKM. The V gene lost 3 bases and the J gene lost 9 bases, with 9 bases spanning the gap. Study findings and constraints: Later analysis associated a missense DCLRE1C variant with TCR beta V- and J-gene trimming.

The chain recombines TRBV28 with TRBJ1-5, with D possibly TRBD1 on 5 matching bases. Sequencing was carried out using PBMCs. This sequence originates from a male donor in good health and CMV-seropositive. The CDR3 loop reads CASSFPQGPQHF. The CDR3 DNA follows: TGTGCCAGCAGTTTCCCCCAGGGGCCCCAGCATTTT.